The 26 T cell receptor beta chains in this list originate from one sample, sequenced in a study of T cells in Graves' hyperthyroidism and ophthalmopathy. RNA transcripts were the template for amplifying TCR beta CDR3 regions. The HTBI set primed first-round TCR CDR3 RT-PCR. MiXCR, applied by TCRdb to the multiplex PCR reads, yields one record per CDR3 protein. Seen here are approximately 700,000 distinct CDR3 sequences, nearly 45% observed once, and the top ten hold under 8%. Sequencing was performed on peripheral blood or thyroid tissue (not recorded which). All receptors derive from an adult man with Graves' disease, either hyperthyroidism or ophthalmopathy (not recorded which).

This clonotype was recorded a few times. V gene TRBV20-1 combines with J gene TRBJ1-3, with 9 nucleotides matching TRBD1. Germline V gives CDR1 DFQATT, CDR2 SNEGSKA (reference sequence). The CDR3 loop spans 14 amino acids. V lost 6 bases and J lost 4; bases outside the gene matches: 7. CDR3 loop: CSALNRGQGNTIYF. The CDR3 region has the DNA TGCAGTGCCCTAAACAGGGGGCAGGGAAACACCATATATTTT.

This chain uses TRBV10-3 with TRBJ1-3; D uncertain. Germline CDR1 is ENHRY and CDR2 is SYGVKD. The CDR3 runs 14 residues. The germline V and J ends were trimmed by 3 bases and 5 bases, with 11 bases remaining between them. CDR3 amino acids: CAISEGGIRNTIYF. The CDR3 region has the DNA TGTGCCATCAGTGAAGGAGGGATACGAAACACCATATATTTT.

Details on this clonotype: A much larger clone differs from this one at a single base, so this may be a read error. This chain connects TRBV12-3 or TRBV12-4 to TRBJ2-6; D is unclear. V lost 10 bases to trimming and J lost 15 bases, with 19 bases between them. CDR3 length: 12 amino acids. The CDR3 protein is CATTLRPDGLTF. CDR3 nucleotides: TGTGCCACAACCCTCAGGCCAGACGGCCTGACTTTC.

This clonotype was recorded only once. The chain uses TRBV9 and TRBJ2-7; TRBD1 is a possible D gene (6 bases). Germline V gene data show CDR1 as SGDLS and CDR2 as YYNGEE. V lost 4 bases and J 9 bases, leaving 17 bases between the germline ends. The CDR3 is 13 residues long. The CDR3 sequence is CASSLGGQLPQYF. The CDR3 DNA reads as TGTGCCAGCAGCCTCGGCGGACAGCTCCCGCAGTACTTC. The full variable domain, completed using reference TRBV9 and TRBJ2-7, is DSGVTQTPKHLITATGQRVTLRCSPRSGDLSVYWYQQSLDQGLQFLIQYYNGEERAKGNILERFSAQQFPDLHSELNLSSLELGDSALYFCASSLGGQLPQYFGPGTRLTVT.

The chain recombines TRBV10-3 with TRBJ1-5; D uncertain. CDR1 is ENHRY, CDR2 SYGVKD, per germline. Trimming took 10 bases from V and 0 from J, leaving 16 bases between them. The length of the CDR3 is 15 residues. CDR3 in amino acids: CASTPFRNSNQPQHF. CDR3 nucleotide sequence: TGTGCCAGCACCCCGTTCCGAAATAGCAATCAGCCCCAGCATTTT.

The chain carries TRBV12-3 or TRBV12-4 and TRBJ1-6, with a weak D call TRBD1 (5 bases). V gave up 7 bases and J gave up 7 bases, with 14 bases separating them. This CDR3 spans 14 amino acids. Here the CDR3 reads CASTSGGTNSPLHF. CDR3 in DNA: TGTGCCAGCACATCGGGGGGGACCAATTCACCCCTCCACTTT.

The chain employs TRBV15 and TRBJ2-5; TRBD2 agrees at 7 bases. This CDR3 is 17 amino acids long. V lost 2 bases, J lost 5 bases, and 14 bases stayed unmatched. Germline V gives CDR1 LNHNV, CDR2 YYDKDF (reference sequence). CDR3 amino acids: CATSRPDGRARGETQYF. DNA for the CDR3: TGTGCCACCAGCAGACCAGATGGGAGGGCCCGTGGGGAGACCCAGTACTTC.

This clonotype was seen more than once but under ten times. The chain employs TRBV7-6 and TRBJ1-6; a weak D match, TRBD1 (5 bases). This CDR3 is 18 amino acids long. The germline CDR1 and CDR2 sequences are SGHVS and FNYEAQ. V lost 4 bases and J lost 1, with 17 bases in between. CDR3 coding DNA: TGTGCCAGCAGCTCATCCGGCAGGGCGGGGTCCTATAATTCACCCCTCCACTTT. It specifies CASSSSGRAGSYNSPLHF.

The V gene is TRBV7-9, the J gene TRBJ2-7; perhaps TRBD1 as D (6 bases). V lost 4 bases and J 0 bases, leaving 16 bases between the germline ends. Germline V gene lookup returns CDR1 SEHNR and CDR2 FQNEAQ (reference sequence). The CDR3 extends over 16 amino acids. The CDR3 DNA sequence: TGTGCCAGCAGCTCCACAGGGCAAAAGAGCTCCTACGAGCAGTACTTC. Its translation: CASSSTGQKSSYEQYF.

Concerning this clonotype itself: This may be a read error: a much more frequent sequence differs by one nucleotide. The conserved phenylalanine or tryptophan normally closing the CDR3 is absent here, so this likely arose from a read error. The rearrangement joins TRBV2 to TRBJ1-2; D call uncertain. CDR3 length: 14 amino acids. Germline V CDR1 and CDR2: SNHLY, FYNNEI. V gave up 2 bases and J gave up 0 bases, with 7 bases separating them. This CDR3 reads CASSELVSNYGYTL. CDR3 nucleotides: TGTGCCAGCAGTGAACTAGTTTCTAACTATGGCTACACCCTC.

The V gene is TRBV29-1, the J gene TRBJ1-5; 11 bases align to TRBD1. J was trimmed by 4 bases and V by 4 bases; bases with no gene match: 3. Germline values: CDR1 SQVTM, CDR2 ANQGSEA. This CDR3 contains 14 residues. The CDR3 region is CSVGDRGSNQPQHF. CDR3 bases: TGCAGCGTTGGGGACAGGGGGTCGAATCAGCCCCAGCATTTT.

This chain uses TRBV12-3 or TRBV12-4 with TRBJ1-4, with 7 bases identical to TRBD1. The CDR3 runs 14 residues. Unmatched junction bases numbered 5, after V lost 4 bases and J lost 6 bases. DNA of the CDR3: TGTGCCAGCAGTTGGGACAGACGGGATGAAAAACTGTTTTTT. This sequence encodes CASSWDRRDEKLFF.

This sequence joins TRBV7-6 and TRBJ2-2; D not certain. Deletions cut 5 bases from V and 7 bases from J, with 8 bases between. The CDR3 is 12 residues long. The germline V gene has CDR1 SGHVS and CDR2 FNYEAQ. In nucleotides, the CDR3 is TGTGCCAGCAGCCCGCGACTCGGGGAGCTGTTTTTT. This codes for CASSPRLGELFF.

The V gene is TRBV20-1, the J gene TRBJ1-1; 9 positions match TRBD1. The CDR3 consists of 12 residues. Germline V gene sequence: CDR1 DFQATT, CDR2 SNEGSKA (reference sequence). J was trimmed by 6 bases and V by 1 base; bases with no gene match: 0. For the CDR3, the DNA is TGCAGTGCTAGAGGACAGGGGGCTGAAGCTTTCTTT. As protein: CSARGQGAEAFF.

Notes on this clonotype: A read error may explain this, as a much larger clone is one base away. The chain joins TRBV25-1 to TRBJ2-7; 11 bases map to TRBD1. V lost 8 bases and J lost 9; bases outside the gene matches: 6. CDR3 length: 12 residues. CDR1 and CDR2 from the germline V gene are MGHDK and SYGVNS. CDR3 sequence reads: CASGTGGGGQYF. The CDR3 nucleotides read TGTGCCAGCGGGACAGGGGGAGGGGGGCAGTACTTC.

This chain connects TRBV2 to TRBJ1-5, with a possible D match to TRBD1 (6 bases). The CDR3 runs 18 residues. Per germline, CDR1 SNHLY and CDR2 FYNNEI. Trimming took 5 bases from V and 0 from J, leaving 20 bases between them. CDR3 loop: CASSLKSGGPYSNQPQHF. As DNA, the CDR3 is TGTGCCAGCAGTTTAAAGTCTGGGGGGCCCTATAGCAATCAGCCCCAGCATTTT.

The V gene is TRBV19, the J gene TRBJ1-6; 12 positions match TRBD1. V was clipped by 5 bases and J by 6 bases; unmatched bases: 14. In germline, CDR1 is LNHDA, CDR2 SQIVND (reference sequence). This CDR3 spans 19 amino acids. The CDR3 protein is CASSPVRGTGGAVNSPLHF. The DNA for the CDR3 is TGTGCCAGTAGTCCGGTTCGCGGGACAGGGGGCGCGGTTAATTCACCCCTCCACTTT.

The DNA of the CDR3 is TGTGCCAGCAGCAAAGGGACTAGTCGATACGAGCAGTACTTC. Encoded protein: CASSKGTSRYEQYF. The V and J genes are TRBV7-3 and TRBJ2-7, with 8 bases matching TRBD2. Germline V gene sequence: CDR1 SGHTA, CDR2 FQGTGA. CDR3 length equals 14 residues. V lost 5 bases, J lost 4 bases, and 7 bases stayed unmatched.

This clonotype was recorded many times. The V gene is TRBV7-9, the J gene TRBJ1-4; TRBD1 matches 8 bases. The CDR3 covers 14 residues. Germline V CDR1 and CDR2: SEHNR, FQNEAQ (reference sequence). J was trimmed by 8 bases and V by 3 bases; bases with no gene match: 5. In DNA form, the CDR3 reads TGTGCCAGCAGCTTGACAGGGGTGGCCGAAAAACTGTTTTTT. Residues: CASSLTGVAEKLFF. Variable domain in full (rest from reference TRBV7-9 and TRBJ1-4): DTGVSQNPRHKITKRGQNVTFRCDPISEHNRLYWYRQTLGQGPEFLTYFQNEAQLEKSRLLSDRFSAERPKGSFSTLEIQRTEQGDSAMYLCASSLTGVAEKLFFGSGTQLSVL.

As to this clonotype: A much more abundant neighbour one base away suggests this may be a read error. V and J are TRBV20-1 and TRBJ2-7, with 7 bases aligning to TRBD1. The CDR3 runs 12 residues. Germline values: CDR1 DFQATT, CDR2 SNEGSKA (reference sequence). Trimming removed 5 bases from V and 0 bases from J; junction bases left unmatched: 1. As DNA, the CDR3 is TGCAGTGCTGGACAGGACTCCTACGAGCAGTACTTC. This codes for CSAGQDSYEQYF.

This clonotype was detected once. The chain recombines TRBV15 with TRBJ2-5; no firm D call. This CDR3 has 13 residues. Germline V CDR1 and CDR2: LNHNV, YYDKDF (reference sequence). V lost 0 bases and J 7 bases, leaving 9 bases between the germline ends. The CDR3 bases are TGTGCCACCAGCAGAGATAGGGTCGGGACCCAGTACTTC. It codes for CATSRDRVGTQYF.

This clonotype came up once. CDR3 loop: CATSSRGGNTEAFF. Written as DNA, the CDR3 is TGTGCCACCAGCAGTAGGGGGGGGAACACTGAAGCTTTCTTT. The rearrangement uses TRBV15 and TRBJ1-1; possible D gene TRBD1, 6 bases. V lost 3 bases, J lost 1 base, and 9 bases lay in between. Germline V gene data show CDR1 as LNHNV and CDR2 as YYDKDF (reference sequence). The CDR3 runs to 14 residues.

This clonotype has ten or more counts. V is TRBV24-1 and J is TRBJ1-5; the D gene is possibly TRBD1 (5 bases). Germline V gives CDR1 KGHDR, CDR2 SFDVKD. This CDR3 has 14 amino acids. Deletions cut 6 bases from V and 1 base from J, with 9 bases between. CDR3 nucleotide sequence: TGTGCCACCAGTTACGGACACAGCAATCAGCCCCAGCATTTT. Encoded protein: CATSYGHSNQPQHF.

The rearrangement uses TRBV20-1 and TRBJ2-7; D ambiguous. From germline, CDR1 is DFQATT and CDR2 SNEGSKA (reference sequence). The CDR3 spans 11 residues. Trimming shortened V by 8 bases and J by 3 bases, and 11 bases separated the two germline ends. The CDR3 region is CSYTNSYEQYF. DNA for the CDR3: TGCAGTTATACTAACAGCTACGAGCAGTACTTC.

The chain links TRBV19 to TRBJ2-7; D ambiguous. The germline V and J ends were trimmed by 4 bases and 0 bases, with 7 bases remaining between them. Germline CDR1 LNHDA, CDR2 SQIVND (reference sequence). CDR3 length: 13 amino acids. This CDR3 is CASSRAGSYEQYF. DNA for the CDR3: TGTGCCAGTAGTAGAGCAGGCTCCTACGAGCAGTACTTC.

The chain employs TRBV20-1 and TRBJ2-5; tentatively, D is TRBD1 or TRBD2 (5 bases each). Trimming took 3 bases from V and 7 from J, leaving 18 bases between them. The V gene's germline CDR1 is DFQATT and CDR2 SNEGSKA (reference sequence). The CDR3 is 14 residues long. Written as DNA, the CDR3 is TGCAGTGCTAGCTCTTTAGCAGGGACGTCGACCCAGTACTTC. Translation gives CSASSLAGTSTQYF.